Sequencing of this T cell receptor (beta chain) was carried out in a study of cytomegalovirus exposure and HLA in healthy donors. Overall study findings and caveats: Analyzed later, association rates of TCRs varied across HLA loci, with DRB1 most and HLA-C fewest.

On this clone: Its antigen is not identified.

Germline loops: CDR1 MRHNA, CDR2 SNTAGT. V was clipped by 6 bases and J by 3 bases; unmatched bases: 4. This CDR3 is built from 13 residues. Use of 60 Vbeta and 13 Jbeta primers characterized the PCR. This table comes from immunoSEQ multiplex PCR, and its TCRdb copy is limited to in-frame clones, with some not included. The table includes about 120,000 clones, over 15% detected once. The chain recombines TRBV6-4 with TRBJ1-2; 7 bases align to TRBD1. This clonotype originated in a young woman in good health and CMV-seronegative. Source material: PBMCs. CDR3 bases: TGTGCCAGCAGACTCGGGACAGACTATGGCTACACCTTC. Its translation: CASRLGTDYGYTF.